This T cell receptor (beta chain) was sequenced for a study of beta chain features in type 1 diabetes listed by TCRdb under 2018. Describing the broader study: No differences in mean age, gender distribution, total cell number or subset yield were found between patients and healthy donors. A total of 107,917,701 sorted cells were examined across all samples, and the number of cells per subset was strongly correlated with RNA yield. In the study, recently diagnosed type 1 diabetes patients and matched healthy donors were compared on the TCRB repertoires of their sorted circulating CD4+ T cell subsets. Regulatory and stem cell-like memory subsets were obtained from only 8 patients and roughly eight healthy donors, while naive and central memory subsets were obtained from all 30 or so donors.

Each donor gave one peripheral blood draw, about 100 mL on average, collected into heparinised tubes. Using a panel that included CD45RO, CCR7, CD25, CD127, CD95 and CD27, naive, central memory, regulatory and stem cell-like memory CD4+ T cells were sorted on a BD FACSAria II. A purity above 95% was achieved for all sorted populations. PBMCs were isolated immediately by Lymphoprep density gradient centrifugation and stained directly without culture. So that batch effects would be minimized, each experiment stained and sorted samples in pairs, pairing one healthy donor with one patient. According to the germline V gene, CDR1 reads LGHNA and CDR2 reads YNFKEQ. Cut back by 4 bases and 0 bases, the V and J ends lie 10 bases apart. The cysteine opens and the phenylalanine closes a CDR3 of 14 amino acids. Only the CDR3 part of the read is kept: 42 bases, read in frame from the first base. The entire isolated RNA was reverse transcribed using the High Capacity cDNA Reverse Transcription Kit, and thus expressed TCRB transcripts were sequenced. Deep immunoSEQ sequencing was applied to naive, central memory and regulatory T cell samples, giving an average of roughly 3.6 million total reads per sample. After sorted cells were lysed in RLT buffer, RNA was extracted with DNase-treated RNeasy Micro or Mini kits, with the choice depending on cell number. To prevent cross-contamination, every cell subset was processed on its own, while patient and healthy donor samples were processed together. The immunoSEQ multiplex PCR was used to amplify TCRB sequences from cDNA, yielding 87-bp fragments that span the CDR3 region. Amplicons were sequenced on the Illumina HiSeq platform. Regarding the original processing steps: PCR bias was computationally corrected using synthetic template baselines, reads within Hamming distance 2 were collapsed, and singletons that could not be merged were discarded. Reads were aligned to IMGT to assign V, D and J genes, CDR3 length, and insertions or deletions at six rearrangement sites. Within each subset, clonotype counts were normalized to the number of sorted cells before true diversity and Gini coefficients were calculated with the tcR R package. The overlap coefficient, calculated on TCRB nucleotide sequences, was used to measure repertoire sharing. Out-of-frame TCRB sequences from naive cells were analyzed to stand in for the pre-selection repertoire. The clones in this table, taken by TCRdb from immuneACCESS, are in-frame only. Not every clone is retained; where verified, under half of the shortfall comes from an unresolved V gene, and the cause of the rest is unknown. V and J calls and clone size come straight from that table; D and trimming were deduced from the DNA. This sample is represented by about 650,000 clones; around 12% of them were singletons. The top ten hold approximately 0.11% of the sample.

In this sample, this clone turned up a few times. This clone's antigen is unknown. No much larger clone exists at a distance of one base, and base qualities are not known. Broader findings and caveats from the paper: Sequencing cDNA rather than genomic DNA could over-represent highly expressing activated cells, although activation and CD3 levels did not differ between groups. A moderate but significant shortening of TCRB CDR3 length was observed in type 1 diabetes patients in all four CD4+ subsets. At VDJ recombination sites, type 1 diabetes patients had fewer insertions and more deleted nucleotides, which implies abnormalities in thymic rearrangement. PCR may preferentially amplify shorter templates, but because patient and control samples were amplified and corrected together, any resulting skew would affect both groups equally. Only small numbers of individuals were included in the HLA sub-analyses, which left unresolved whether HLA type had any influence on TCRB rearrangement. Naive, central memory and regulatory TCRB repertoires appeared to be more similar among patients than among healthy donors.

The sequencing sample was made of naive CD4+ T cells from blood. The cell subset or site label corresponds to: true naive CD4+ T cells. This clonotype originated in a young man with type 1 diabetes. The rearranged chain carries TRBV4-2 and TRBJ2-7; D gene: possibly TRBD1, on 6 matching bases. The nucleotide sequence is TGTGCCAGCAGCCTTACAGGGAGCTCCTACGAGCAGTACTTC. This encodes CASSLTGSSYEQYF.